The clone carrying this T cell receptor beta chain was counted at least ten times. What it binds is unknown. The use of a sample-barcoded 5' primer and a J-beta primer mix characterized a second PCR of about 6 to 11 cycles. Each CDR3 protein is one row after TCRdb ran MiXCR on the 5' RACE reads. The sample lists fewer than 800,000 distinct CDR3 sequences, about 30% occurring once. Each sample gave at least 7 million isolated PBMCs. The CDR3 loop spans 16 amino acids. Germline CDR1 SGDLS, CDR2 YYNGEE. V lost 4 bases and J 5 bases, leaving 22 bases between the germline ends. This sample was included in a study of blood T cells in healthy people across ages. Overall study: Using template switching, researchers captured about one barcoded beta molecule for each two T cells.

Overall study findings and caveats: A conclusive naive versus antigen-experienced comparison was prevented by the unsorted PBMCs.

The sequence was collected from a woman older than 75 in good health. This chain joins TRBV9 and TRBJ2-7; D is perhaps TRBD2 (7 bases). Material: blood. In nucleotides, the CDR3 is TGTGCCAGCAGCCTAGGGGGGGACGTGCGGGTCCACGAGCAGTACTTC. Its protein product is CASSLGGDVRVHEQYF.